Described below is a single T cell receptor beta chain sequence and its context. Other DNA variants within this sample encode the same CDR3. This specimen belongs to a study of shared clonotypes between healthy human individuals. Method: immunoSEQ multiplex PCR; TCRdb's copy keeps in-frame clones and lacks some. The repertoire holds about 2,500,000 clones, with about 92% as singletons. The length of the CDR3 is 13 residues. Trimming left V 2 bases short and J 3 bases short, with 8 bases between. The germline CDR1 and CDR2 sequences are ENHRY and SYGVKD. The material sequenced was naive CD4+ T cells sorted from blood. Subset meaning: CD45RA+ positively selected. J is TRBJ2-7 and V is TRBV10-3; tentatively, D is TRBD1 or TRBD2 (5 bases each). This sequence originates from a young man in good health. CDR3: CAISEGGSYEQYF. As DNA, the CDR3 is TGTGCCATCAGTGAGGGGGGTAGCTACGAGCAGTACTTC.